This TCR beta chain was identified during a study of blood T cell repertoires in COVID-19. Data came from immunoSEQ multiplex PCR; TCRdb stores just in-frame clones and leaves some out. The table lists over 400,000 clones, around 85% of them singletons, with about 3.2% in the top ten. The V gene's germline CDR1 is KGHDR and CDR2 SFDVKD. The ends lost 1 base at V and 0 bases at J; junction bases unmatched: 2. The CDR3 spans 16 residues. Only one count was recorded for this clone. Sequencing used peripheral blood. This clonotype was obtained from a human donor in a cohort sampled during active COVID-19. J is TRBJ2-3 and V is TRBV24-1; 8 bases fit TRBD2. This chain's CDR3 is CATSDFGGGSTDTQYF. The CDR3 DNA reads TGTGCCACCAGTGATTTCGGCGGGGGGAGCACAGATACGCAGTATTTT.